The 17 T cell receptor beta chains reported below all come from one sample, sequenced in a study of blood T cell repertoires in COVID-19. Sequencing was performed with immunoSEQ multiplex PCR; in TCRdb, only in-frame clones are kept and a portion is missing. The sample has 170,000 or so clones; around 73% are singletons. The sequenced material came from PBMCs or T cells enriched from blood (not recorded which). The receptors come from a woman aged 45-59 years who had recovered from COVID-19.

The V and J genes are TRBV9 and TRBJ2-3; D remains ambiguous. Germline CDR1 SGDLS, CDR2 YYNGEE. The CDR3 loop spans 15 amino acids. Between the trimmed V and J ends, which lost 0 bases and 1 base, there was a span of 9 bases. For the CDR3, the DNA is TGTGCCAGCAGCGTAGGAGGTGGAGGCACAGATACGCAGTATTTT. Protein sequence: CASSVGGGGTDTQYF.

The genes are TRBV18 and TRBJ2-7; possible D gene TRBD2, 5 bases. The CDR3 length is 12 residues. In germline, CDR1 is KGHSH, CDR2 LQKENI. V lost 5 bases, J lost 3 bases, and 8 bases lay in between. Here the CDR3 reads CASSGLGYEQYF. CDR3 DNA: TGTGCCAGCTCAGGACTGGGCTACGAGCAGTACTTC.

The V gene is TRBV27, the J gene TRBJ1-6; TRBD1 matches 7 bases. Germline assignment: CDR1 MNHEY and CDR2 SMNVEV (reference sequence). This CDR3 is built from 14 residues. After removal of 5 bases from V and 9 bases from J, the junction contained 7 bases not matched to a gene. The CDR3 DNA is TGTGCCAGCAGTGACAGGGATCGGCGTTCACCCCTCCACTTT. Residues: CASSDRDRRSPLHF.

This clone was observed at least ten times. The V and J genes are TRBV7-3 and TRBJ2-7; D ambiguous. The germline gives CDR1 SGHTA, CDR2 FQGTGA. The V end lost 3 bases, the J end lost 7 bases, and 13 bases lay between the germline ends. This CDR3 spans 13 amino acids. The CDR3 reads CASSLTPNWEQYF. The CDR3 DNA is TGTGCCAGCAGCTTGACTCCAAACTGGGAGCAGTACTTC.

A single count supports this clone. The chain employs TRBV12-5 and TRBJ1-1; 7 nucleotides match TRBD1. Germline CDR1 reads LGHNT; CDR2 reads FRNRAP. V lost 1 base to trimming and J lost 2 bases; unmatched junction nucleotides: 1. This CDR3 is built from 14 residues. The CDR3 DNA sequence: TGTGCTAGTGGTTTGGGACAGGGAAACACTGAAGCTTTCTTT. Translating gives CASGLGQGNTEAFF.

The chain joins TRBV24-1 to TRBJ2-1, with a weak D call TRBD2 (6 bases). Germline assignment: CDR1 KGHDR and CDR2 SFDVKD. The CDR3 is 17 amino acids. The V end was cut by 4 bases, the J end by 8 bases, with 23 bases between. CDR3 sequence reads: CATSDRGSGPASHEQFF. The CDR3 DNA sequence: TGTGCCACCAGTGACCGGGGGTCCGGGCCAGCGTCCCATGAGCAGTTCTTC.

The chain has TRBV5-1 and TRBJ2-1; perhaps TRBD2 as D (5 bases). The germline V gene encodes CDR1 SGHRS and CDR2 YFSETQ. Trimming stripped 0 bases from V and 3 bases from J, with 16 bases between. CDR3 length equals 17 residues. The CDR3 nucleotides are TGCGCCAGCAGCTTGGAATCTTGGCTAGCCGGCTACAATGAGCAGTTCTTC. As protein: CASSLESWLAGYNEQFF.

The CDR3 spells CASSYERGGTSYEQYF. The CDR3 nucleotides read TGTGCCAGCAGTTATGAGCGGGGTGGTACCTCCTACGAGCAGTACTTC. The chain links TRBV6-5 to TRBJ2-7; 7 bases align to TRBD2. From germline, CDR1 is MNHEY and CDR2 SVGAGI. CDR3 length: 16 amino acids. With V trimmed by 3 bases and J by 0 bases, 8 bases remained unmatched.

This clone was detected once. This sequence joins TRBV30 and TRBJ2-1; D is uncertain. V gave up 6 bases and J gave up 6 bases, with 18 bases separating them. The CDR3 length is 14 residues. CDR1 and CDR2 from the germline V gene are GTSNPN and SVGIG (reference sequence). CDR3 loop: CACYRGSVANEQFF. In DNA form, the CDR3 reads TGTGCCTGTTATCGAGGATCCGTAGCCAATGAGCAGTTCTTC.

The rearrangement links TRBV10-3 to TRBJ1-3; 7 positions match TRBD1. The V segment lost 6 bases and the J segment 0 bases; nucleotides outside the gene matches: 2. CDR1 and CDR2 (germline): ENHRY, SYGVKD. The CDR3 covers 14 residues. CDR3 protein: CAIRGDSSGNTIYF. CDR3 bases: TGTGCCATCAGGGGGGACAGCTCTGGAAACACCATATATTTT.

The J gene is TRBJ2-5, the V gene TRBV18; 9 nucleotides line up with TRBD2. This CDR3 is 13 amino acids long. With V trimmed by 6 bases and J by 4 bases, 3 bases remained unmatched. The germline gives CDR1 KGHSH, CDR2 LQKENI. This chain's CDR3 is CASSPAGGETQYF. In nucleotides, the CDR3 is TGTGCCAGCTCGCCAGCGGGAGGAGAGACCCAGTACTTC.

The V gene is TRBV15, the J gene TRBJ2-7, with D uncertain. This CDR3 contains 13 residues. Germline loops: CDR1 LNHNV, CDR2 YYDKDF (reference sequence). The V and J ends lost 0 bases and 7 bases respectively, with 10 bases between them. The CDR3 region has the DNA TGTGCCACCAGCAGAGAACGAGCTTCTGAGCAGTACTTC. It yields the protein CATSRERASEQYF. Combining the CDR3 with reference TRBV15 and TRBJ2-7 gives the whole variable domain DAMVIQNPRYQVTQFGKPVTLSCSQTLNHNVMYWYQQKSSQAPKLLFHYYDKDFNNEADTPDNFQSRRPNTSFCFLDIRSPGLGDTAMYLCATSRERASEQYFGPGTRLTVT.

The sample holds a few counts of this clone. The chain recombines TRBV27 with TRBJ1-5, with a possible D match to TRBD1 (5 bases). The CDR3 has 15 amino acids. V was trimmed by 3 bases and J by 5 bases, leaving 14 bases between them. Looked up from germline, CDR1 is MNHEY and CDR2 is SMNVEV (reference sequence). The CDR3 DNA follows: TGTGCCAGCAGTTTTACAGGAGATAGTTATCAGCCCCAGCATTTT. Its translation is CASSFTGDSYQPQHF.

The count of this clone is one. The chain combines TRBV12-3 or TRBV12-4 with TRBJ1-4; D is possibly TRBD1 (5 bases). This CDR3 is 13 amino acids long. V lost 3 bases to trimming and J lost 8 bases, with 10 bases between them. CDR3 amino acids: CASSLGTSEKLFF. CDR3 sequence (DNA): TGTGCCAGCAGTTTGGGGACTTCGGAAAAACTGTTTTTT.

The chain combines TRBV7-2 with TRBJ2-6, with D tentatively TRBD1 (5 bases). CDR1 and CDR2 (germline): SGHTA, FQGNSA. V was clipped by 1 base and J by 0 bases, with 10 bases between them. The CDR3 contains 17 residues. The CDR3, as DNA: TGTGCCAGCAGCTTAGTCTCAACAGGCTCTGGGGCCAACGTCCTGACTTTC. Protein: CASSLVSTGSGANVLTF.

This chain links TRBV9 with TRBJ2-1; possibly TRBD1 for D (5 bases). Between the trimmed V and J ends, which lost 0 bases and 8 bases, there was a span of 9 bases. The CDR3 loop spans 13 amino acids. From germline, CDR1 is SGDLS and CDR2 YYNGEE. CDR3 loop: CASSVGVGDEQFF. The CDR3 DNA is TGTGCCAGCAGCGTAGGAGTAGGGGATGAGCAGTTCTTC.

This chain links TRBV7-2 with TRBJ1-6; TRBD1 matches 7 bases. V lost 0 bases to trimming and J lost 8 bases; unmatched junction nucleotides: 1. The CDR3 loop spans 14 amino acids. From germline, CDR1 is SGHTA and CDR2 FQGNSA. For the CDR3, the DNA is TGTGCCAGCAGCTTAGCTGGGACAGATTCACCCCTCCACTTT. Translation gives CASSLAGTDSPLHF. Full variable domain (remainder filled in from reference TRBV7-2 and TRBJ1-6): GAGVSQSPSNKVTEKGKDVELRCDPISGHTALYWYRQSLGQGLEFLIYFQGNSAPDKSGLPSDRFSAERTGGSVSTLTIQRTQQEDSAVYLCASSLAGTDSPLHFGNGTRLTVT.